One TCR beta chain is described in this entry. No antigen is known for it. TCRdb reprocessed the 5' RACE reads with MiXCR, giving one entry per CDR3 protein. Found here are roughly 350,000 distinct CDR3 sequences, roughly an eighth of them singletons; the top ten hold over 20%. This specimen belongs to a study of T-cell memory formation after mild COVID-19. The wider study: There were largely donor-specific TCR clusters.

Findings and limits, study-wide: Mainly CM and EM harbored the contracting CD4+ clones; mainly EMRA harbored the CD8+ ones. Whether day 37 second-wave clones are SARS-CoV-2-specific was not confirmed. There was a balanced CD4/CD8 profile in clones contracting day 15 to 85, and later expanders leaned CD4+.

The V gene's germline CDR1 is LNHDA and CDR2 SQIVND (reference sequence). Trimming took 6 bases from V and 6 from J; bases not matched to a gene: 6. There are 15 residues in the CDR3. The sample consisted of PBMCs or a T cell subset sorted from them (not recorded which). V is TRBV19 and J is TRBJ2-1; 12 nucleotides align to TRBD1. The source of this sequence is a man aged 18 to 35 who had mild COVID-19 (a few samples of this study predate the infection). Cell type and time point are not known. CDR3 coding DNA: TGTGCCAGTAGACCTATGGGACAGGGGGCCAATGAGCAGTTCTTC. This translates into CASRPMGQGANEQFF.